The 32 T cell receptor beta chains below all came from one sample that was sequenced in a study of T cell repertoires in aging, cancer and after chemotherapy. The template was genomic DNA from peripheral blood, not RNA. Rearranged V-D-J TRB sequences were amplified with a mixed TRB-A/B primer pool. TCRdb recomputed calls from the multiplex PCR reads with MiXCR, one row per CDR3 protein. The top ten hold 5% to 6% of the sample, which has about 3,000 distinct CDR3 sequences, about 44% seen once. Sequencing was performed on blood. Receptors were obtained from a human donor with a solid tumor.

This clonotype is medium-sized within its sample. In DNA form, the CDR3 reads TGCAGTGCACTAGCGGGAGCAGAGTACGAGCAGTACTTC. This encodes CSALAGAEYEQYF. The chain recombines TRBV20-1 with TRBJ2-7; 11 nucleotides line up with TRBD2. The ends lost 6 bases at V and 4 bases at J; junction bases unmatched: 5. This CDR3 spans 13 amino acids. Per the germline V gene, CDR1 is DFQATT and CDR2 is SNEGSKA (reference sequence).

The chain recombines TRBV7-9 with TRBJ2-7; D gene unclear. V lost 5 bases and J 2 bases, leaving 7 bases between the germline ends. Per germline, CDR1 SEHNR and CDR2 FQNEAQ (reference sequence). This CDR3 contains 12 residues. CDR3 in amino acids: CASSALAYEQYF. CDR3 nucleotides: TGTGCCAGCAGCGCGCTAGCCTACGAGCAGTACTTC.

This clonotype is classed as large (0.1 to 1%). The chain uses TRBV6-6 and TRBJ2-7, with a tentative D call TRBD1 (6 bases). The germline V and J ends were trimmed by 5 bases and 6 bases, with 8 bases remaining between them. The CDR3 spans 11 residues. Germline V lookup: CDR1 MNHNY, CDR2 SVGAGI (reference sequence). The chain's CDR3 is CASSQGFEQYF. The DNA of the CDR3 is TGTGCCAGCAGTCAGGGGTTCGAGCAGTACTTC.

The chain recombines TRBV7-2 with TRBJ1-2; the D gene is possibly TRBD1 (5 bases). V was cut by 4 bases and J by 1 base, with 22 bases left in between. The CDR3 sequence is 18 residues long. Germline lookup yields CDR1 SGHTA and CDR2 FQGNSA. CDR3 DNA sequence: TGTGCCAGCAGCTCGTTGTTAAGGGACGGACGCTTTAACTATGGCTACACCTTC. This encodes CASSSLLRDGRFNYGYTF.

The genes are TRBV7-2 and TRBJ1-1, with D perhaps TRBD1 (5 bases). The CDR3 has 13 amino acids. V shed 5 bases and J shed 5 bases, with 12 bases lying between them. Per germline, CDR1 SGHTA and CDR2 FQGNSA. The CDR3 reads CASSTSRGTEAFF. CDR3 DNA sequence: TGTGCCAGCAGCACAAGTAGGGGTACTGAAGCTTTCTTT.

The chain is built from TRBV30 and TRBJ2-2; TRBD1 agrees at 8 bases. V lost 3 bases to trimming and J lost 4 bases; unmatched junction nucleotides: 4. The CDR3 runs to 14 residues. From germline, CDR1 is GTSNPN and CDR2 SVGIG (reference sequence). DNA for the CDR3: TGTGCCTGGAGGAGGACAGGGACCACCGGGGAGCTGTTTTTT. This translates into CAWRRTGTTGELFF.

Judged by abundance, this clonotype is medium-sized. The chain joins TRBV20-1 to TRBJ2-7; perhaps TRBD1 as D (6 bases). The V and J ends lost 1 base and 4 bases respectively, with 11 bases between them. The CDR3 covers 13 residues. The germline V gene encodes CDR1 DFQATT and CDR2 SNEGSKA (reference sequence). Here the CDR3 DNA reads TGCAGTGCTAGAGGGGCTACAGGGTACGAGCAGTACTTC. Protein: CSARGATGYEQYF.

The gene calls are TRBV19 and TRBJ2-7, with D possibly TRBD1 on 6 matching bases. Germline CDR1 is LNHDA and CDR2 is SQIVND (reference sequence). V lost 2 bases and J 5 bases, leaving 13 bases between the germline ends. This CDR3 has 14 residues. The CDR3 DNA follows: TGTGCCAGTAGTATATCAGGGGAAGGCCACGAGCAGTACTTC. Translation: CASSISGEGHEQYF.

The V and J genes are TRBV29-1 and TRBJ1-2; 8 bases are a match to TRBD1. Trimming cost V 3 bases and J 2 bases; bases outside gene matches: 2. The CDR3 runs to 13 residues. Per the germline V gene, CDR1 is SQVTM and CDR2 is ANQGSEA. The CDR3 nucleotides read TGCAGCGTTGAGACAGGGGAGAACTATGGCTACACCTTC. This codes for CSVETGENYGYTF.

This clonotype was seen only a few times. This chain uses TRBV6-2 or TRBV6-3 with TRBJ2-1, with a tentative D call TRBD2 (5 bases). Trimming cost V 8 bases and J 7 bases, with 12 bases left between them. Germline V lookup: CDR1 MNHEY, CDR2 SVGEGT. This CDR3 has 12 amino acids. The CDR3 sequence: CASRTRRNEQFF. The CDR3 DNA follows: TGTGCCAGCCGAACTAGGAGGAATGAGCAGTTCTTC.

This chain links TRBV6-4 with TRBJ1-2; 11 bases are shared with TRBD1. Germline trimming cut 6 bases from V and 6 bases from J; bases unmatched to any gene: 6. The CDR3 sequence is 14 residues long. Germline CDR1 and CDR2: MRHNA and SNTAGT. In DNA, the CDR3 is TGTGCCAGCAGGGGACAGGGGGGGTCGGATGGCTACACCTTC. Translation gives CASRGQGGSDGYTF.

This chain joins TRBV24-1 and TRBJ2-3; 9 bases match TRBD1. Germline V CDR1 and CDR2: KGHDR, SFDVKD. J lost 2 bases, V lost 7 bases, and 0 bases had no gene match. The CDR3 length is 13 residues. The chain's CDR3 is CATRQGATDTQYF. The CDR3 nucleotides read TGTGCCACCAGACAGGGGGCCACAGATACGCAGTATTTT.

This rearrangement joins TRBV29-1 to TRBJ1-2, with TRBD1 matching over 7 bases. Germline trimming cut 5 bases from V and 7 bases from J; bases unmatched to any gene: 7. This CDR3 comprises 12 residues. Germline CDR1 and CDR2: SQVTM and ANQGSEA. CDR3 in amino acids: CSVPTGEAGYTF. CDR3 coding DNA: TGCAGCGTTCCCACAGGGGAGGCTGGCTACACCTTC.

This clonotype has a handful of counts. The gene calls are TRBV19 and TRBJ1-5; D perhaps matches TRBD1 (6 bases). The germline gives CDR1 LNHDA, CDR2 SQIVND (reference sequence). V was trimmed by 8 bases and J by 6 bases, leaving 14 bases between them. This CDR3 is built from 13 residues. This chain's CDR3 is CASAGGRGQPQHF. CDR3 in DNA: TGTGCCAGTGCCGGGGGGCGAGGTCAGCCCCAGCATTTT. Supplemented by reference TRBV19 and TRBJ1-5, the full variable domain reads DGGITQSPKYLFRKEGQNVTLSCEQNLNHDAMYWYRQDPGQGLRLIYYSQIVNDFQKGDIAEGYSVSREKKESFPLTVTSAQKNPTAFYLCASAGGRGQPQHFGDGTRLSIL.

This sequence joins TRBV7-9 and TRBJ2-1; D uncertain. The CDR3 consists of 13 residues. CDR1 and CDR2 (germline): SEHNR, FQNEAQ (reference sequence). The ends were cut back, 0 bases at V and 14 bases at J, with 14 bases in the middle. The CDR3, as DNA: TGTGCCAGCAGCTTAGCAGGGCGGCCCCGTGAGTTCTTC. Its protein product is CASSLAGRPREFF.

V is TRBV29-1 and J is TRBJ1-2; TRBD1 matches 8 bases. After removal of 3 bases from V and 8 bases from J, the junction contained 8 bases not matched to a gene. Germline V gives CDR1 SQVTM, CDR2 ANQGSEA. This CDR3 has 13 amino acids. The CDR3 loop reads CSVDPDRVEGYTF. The CDR3 coding sequence is TGCAGCGTTGACCCGGACAGGGTAGAGGGCTACACCTTC.

This clonotype counts as large. This chain uses TRBV6-5 with TRBJ1-2, with TRBD1 identical over 7 bases. CDR3 length: 13 residues. The V segment lost 7 bases and the J segment 4 bases; nucleotides outside the gene matches: 6. Germline-derived CDR1 and CDR2 are MNHEY and SVGAGI. The CDR3 DNA is TGTGCCAGCACTGAAGACAGGGTCTATGGCTACACCTTC. It yields the protein CASTEDRVYGYTF.

This clonotype has just a few counts. V gene TRBV28 combines with J gene TRBJ2-1; weak D call: TRBD1 (6 bases). CDR1 and CDR2 (germline): MDHEN, SYDVKM. This CDR3 region has 14 residues. Between the trimmed V and J ends, which lost 5 bases and 6 bases, there was a span of 14 bases. CDR3 sequence: CASSNRVRSNEQFF. For the CDR3, the DNA is TGTGCCAGCAGTAACAGGGTTAGGAGCAATGAGCAGTTCTTC. Supplemented by reference TRBV28 and TRBJ2-1, the full variable domain reads DVKVTQSSRYLVKRTGEKVFLECVQDMDHENMFWYRQDPGLGLRLIYFSYDVKMKEKGDIPEGYSVSREKKERFSLILESASTNQTSMYLCASSNRVRSNEQFFGPGTRLTVL.

This clonotype is large (0.1 to 1%). This rearrangement joins TRBV29-1 to TRBJ2-7; D ambiguous. The CDR3 is 11 residues long. V lost 6 bases and J 7 bases, leaving 13 bases between the germline ends. Germline values: CDR1 SQVTM, CDR2 ANQGSEA. In nucleotides, the CDR3 is TGCAGCGTCCCGGAGAAAGGGGAGCAGTACTTC. It encodes CSVPEKGEQYF.

Turning to this clonotype: Because the CDR3's place on the DNA is in doubt, the DNA is left out and the CDR3 is given as listed by TCRdb. V usage is TRBV6-5 and J usage is TRBJ2-1. Germline CDR1 is MNHEY and CDR2 is SVGAGI. The CDR3 adds up to 14 amino acids, both ends counted. The CDR3 spells CASSTSGLHNEQFF.

This chain links TRBV19 with TRBJ1-2; TRBD1 is a possible D gene (6 bases). Between the trimmed V and J ends, which lost 3 bases and 4 bases, there was a span of 9 bases. CDR3 length: 13 amino acids. Germline loops: CDR1 LNHDA, CDR2 SQIVND (reference sequence). The CDR3 DNA follows: TGTGCCAGTAGTATTAGGGGGGCCTATGGCTACACCTTC. Protein product: CASSIRGAYGYTF.

By sample share, this clonotype is large. The CDR3 protein is CASRPDGDYGYTF. CDR3 bases: TGTGCCAGCAGGCCGGACGGTGACTATGGCTACACCTTC. The chain joins TRBV6-5 to TRBJ1-2, with no clear D. Looked up from germline, CDR1 is MNHEY and CDR2 is SVGAGI. Deletions cut 6 bases from V and 3 bases from J, with 11 bases between. The CDR3 length is 13 residues.

This clonotype has only one observation. The V and J genes are TRBV20-1 and TRBJ2-1; no firm D call. The CDR3 sequence is 12 residues long. From germline, CDR1 is DFQATT and CDR2 SNEGSKA (reference sequence). The V gene lost 5 bases and the J gene lost 5 bases, with 10 bases spanning the gap. Here the CDR3 DNA reads TGCAGTGCTTGGACCATGAACAATGAGCAGTTCTTC. It specifies CSAWTMNNEQFF.

This chain uses TRBV6-5 with TRBJ1-1, with D unresolved. Trimming took 5 bases from V and 1 from J, leaving 8 bases between them. The CDR3 is made up of 13 amino acids. From germline, CDR1 is MNHEY and CDR2 SVGAGI. CDR3 amino acids: CASSVSKNTEAFF. CDR3 sequence (DNA): TGTGCCAGCAGTGTTTCTAAGAACACTGAAGCTTTCTTT.

This chain connects TRBV6-2 or TRBV6-3 to TRBJ2-5, with 16 bases identical to TRBD2. The CDR3 totals 18 residues. V trimming: 7 bases; J trimming: 10 bases; junction bases outside the gene matches: 18. The germline V gene has CDR1 MNHEY and CDR2 SVGEGT. The CDR3 spells CASTNGPGPGLAGGDQYF. The CDR3 DNA is TGTGCCAGCACTAATGGCCCAGGGCCGGGACTAGCGGGGGGGGACCAGTACTTC.

The chain has TRBV30 and TRBJ2-7; no firm D call. The germline V gene has CDR1 GTSNPN and CDR2 SVGIG (reference sequence). Trimming shortened V by 0 bases and J by 11 bases, and 11 bases separated the two germline ends. The CDR3 runs 11 residues. The CDR3 DNA follows: TGTGCCTGGAGTGTACTGGGCACAGAGTACTTC. Its translation: CAWSVLGTEYF. The full variable domain, with the rest looked up from reference TRBV30 and TRBJ2-7, is SQTIHQWPATLVQPVGSPLSLECTVEGTSNPNLYWYRQAAGRGLQLLFYSVGIGQISSEVPQNLSASRPQDRQFILSSKKLLLSDSGFYLCAWSVLGTEYFGPGTRLTVT.

The chain joins TRBV20-1 to TRBJ2-7; 9 nucleotides align to TRBD1. Looked up from germline, CDR1 is DFQATT and CDR2 is SNEGSKA (reference sequence). The CDR3 sequence is 12 residues long. Losses at the gene ends were 5 bases for V and 4 bases for J; bases not matched to a gene: 3. The CDR3 bases are TGCAGTGCTTGGGACAGGGCGTACGAGCAGTACTTC. It is translated as CSAWDRAYEQYF.

This clonotype was counted a few times. Written as DNA, the CDR3 is TGTGCCTGGTCAAGGCAGCGGGGGAGCACAGATACGCAGTATTTT. Translating it yields CAWSRQRGSTDTQYF. J is TRBJ2-3 and V is TRBV30, with 8 bases identical to TRBD2. Germline V gene lookup returns CDR1 GTSNPN and CDR2 SVGIG (reference sequence). CDR3 length: 15 amino acids. The ends lost 5 bases at V and 0 bases at J; junction bases unmatched: 7.

V is TRBV6-2 or TRBV6-3 and J is TRBJ1-5, with TRBD1 identical over 10 bases. This CDR3 spans 15 amino acids. The germline CDR1 and CDR2 sequences are MNHEY and SVGEGT. With V trimmed by 2 bases and J by 6 bases, 4 bases remained unmatched. The DNA for the CDR3 is TGTGCCAGCAGTTACCCCCGGGACAGGGGTCAGCCCCAGCATTTT. Amino acids: CASSYPRDRGQPQHF.

This clonotype has only a few counts. This chain connects TRBV27 to TRBJ2-7; the D is unclear. V was trimmed by 0 bases and J by 13 bases, leaving 22 bases between them. The CDR3 length is 15 residues. CDR1 and CDR2 (germline): MNHEY, SMNVEV (reference sequence). The CDR3 DNA reads TGTGCCAGCAGTTTATCGCGCTCCGGGCCCAACACCCAATACTTC. Translating gives CASSLSRSGPNTQYF.

This clonotype has more than one count but fewer than ten. The chain employs TRBV20-1 and TRBJ2-7; D not certain. Germline V gene data show CDR1 as DFQATT and CDR2 as SNEGSKA (reference sequence). V lost 0 bases to trimming and J lost 7 bases, with 13 bases between them. The CDR3 covers 13 residues. The CDR3 protein is CSARDPGSWEQYF. DNA for the CDR3: TGCAGTGCTAGAGATCCTGGGTCGTGGGAGCAGTACTTC.

A few counts support this clonotype. The chain employs TRBV19 and TRBJ2-7; D gene unclear. The germline V and J ends were trimmed by 5 bases and 3 bases, with 11 bases remaining between them. CDR1 and CDR2 (germline): LNHDA, SQIVND (reference sequence). This CDR3 region has 13 residues. The CDR3 DNA follows: TGTGCCAGTAGTCAGACCAAAAACTACGAGCAGTACTTC. Amino acids: CASSQTKNYEQYF.